What follows describes a single TCR beta chain. How the authors handled the data: Estimation of nucleated cell counts relied on the amplification of reference gene primers. Using immunoSEQ multiplex PCR, the repertoire was profiled, and TCRdb retains in-frame clones only, with some absent. Clonal size and the V and J genes are those of that table, whereas D and trimming came from the DNA. Of fewer than 300,000 clones in the sample, 90% to 95% were seen once. This sample is drawn from a study of blood T cell repertoires in COVID-19. On the study more broadly: The United States, Italy and Spain provided the acute and convalescent COVID-19 samples. Sample material is recorded as cDNA or gDNA derived from T cells, B-cell-depleted T cells, or PBMCs.

Followed longitudinally, the Seattle patients had been enrolled during active infection. The sequence was obtained from a woman in her 30s with COVID-19, enrolled during active disease. Source material: peripheral blood.

The CDR3 sequence is CAVGSGRDGGYTF. CDR3 nucleotide sequence: TGTGCCGTGGGGTCAGGGAGGGACGGAGGCTACACCTTC. The genes are TRBV6-1 and TRBJ1-2; D perhaps matches TRBD1 (5 bases). V shed 11 bases and J shed 8 bases, with 21 bases lying between them. The CDR3 contains 13 residues. Looked up from germline, CDR1 is MNHNS and CDR2 is SASEGT.